The rows below give T cell receptor beta chains drawn from one sample of a study of read filtering for tumor transcriptome and immune sequencing. A single record per CDR3 protein comes from TCRdb applying MiXCR to the reads. Counted here are some 130,000 distinct CDR3 sequences, approximately 12% occurring once; the ten biggest clones make up approximately 10%. What was sequenced was a population of CD138-negative cells sorted from bone marrow. The receptors were gathered from a donor at least 40 years old with multiple myeloma. The CDR3 runs from the conserved cysteine through the conserved F or W. A D gene is named only where the DNA matches it firmly. Clone size appears in some rows only: once, few, many, or a class for an expanded clone.

CDR3: CSVKWAYSNQPQHF
DNA: TGCAGCGTTAAGTGGGCTTATAGCAATCAGCCCCAGCATTTT
J: TRBJ1-5
D: NA
V: TRBV29-1
size: many

CDR3: CASSDGGGTGGNKQYF
DNA: TGCGCCAGCAGCGACGGGGGGGGGACAGGAGGTAACAAGCAGTACTTC
J: TRBJ2-7
D: NA
V: TRBV5-1
size: many

CDR3: CASSHTSGRAGETQYF
DNA: TGTGCCAGCAGCCACACTAGCGGGAGGGCCGGGGAGACCCAGTACTTC
J: TRBJ2-5
D: TRBD2
V: TRBV4-2
size: many

CDR3: CASSQVSSGGGDTQYF
DNA: TGTGCCAGCAGCCAAGTCTCTAGCGGGGGCGGAGATACGCAGTATTTT
J: TRBJ2-3
D: TRBD2
V: TRBV14
size: few

CDR3: CSAGGGGRNTEAFF
DNA: TGCAGCGCCGGGGGTGGGGGGCGGAACACTGAAGCTTTCTTT
J: TRBJ1-1
D: NA
V: TRBV29-1
size: many

CDR3: CASSRTTGTNTGELFF
DNA: TGTGCCAGCAGCCGGACGACAGGGACTAACACCGGGGAGCTGTTTTTT
J: TRBJ2-2
D: NA
V: TRBV7-8
size: many

CDR3: CSVEDRLAGGADTQYF
DNA: TGCAGCGTTGAAGATCGACTAGCGGGGGGAGCAGATACGCAGTATTTT
J: TRBJ2-3
D: TRBD2
V: TRBV29-1
size: many

CDR3: CSARQGELLGEAFF
DNA: TGCAGTGCACGACAGGGAGAACTTCTGGGTGAAGCTTTCTTT
J: TRBJ1-1
D: TRBD1
V: TRBV20-1
size: NA

CDR3: CASSQDRTGGFEQFF
DNA: TGTGCCAGCAGCCAAGATAGGACAGGAGGGTTTGAGCAGTTCTTC
J: TRBJ2-1
D: NA
V: TRBV3-1
size: many

CDR3: CASTLAGGPADTQYF
DNA: TGTGCCAGCACTCTTGCGGGAGGGCCGGCAGATACGCAGTATTTT
J: TRBJ2-3
D: TRBD2
V: TRBV6-1
size: NA

CDR3: CASSNSPGEGQPQHF
DNA: TGTGCCAGCAGCAATTCGCCGGGGGAGGGTCAGCCCCAGCATTTT
J: TRBJ1-5
D: NA
V: TRBV9
size: many

CDR3: CASRTSALYNEQFF
DNA: TGTGCCAGTAGGACTAGCGCCCTCTACAATGAGCAGTTCTTC
J: TRBJ2-1
D: TRBD2
V: TRBV2
size: many

CDR3: CSASQSGNTIYF
DNA: TGCAGTGCTTCTCAAAGTGGAAACACCATATATTTT
J: TRBJ1-3
D: NA
V: TRBV20-1
size: NA

CDR3: CASSIGVLAGPSYNEQFF
DNA: TGTGCCAGTAGTATCGGGGTATTAGCGGGACCCTCCTACAATGAGCAGTTCTTC
J: TRBJ2-1
D: TRBD2
V: TRBV19
size: many

CDR3: CASSLGGLNTEAFF
DNA: TGTGCCAGCAGCTTAGGAGGCCTGAACACTGAAGCTTTCTTT
J: TRBJ1-1
D: NA
V: TRBV11-3
size: many

CDR3: CASSSPRLVGGYEQYF
DNA: TGTGCCAGCAGTTCCCCCCGACTAGTGGGGGGCTACGAGCAGTACTTC
J: TRBJ2-7
D: NA
V: TRBV6-5
size: many

CDR3: CASSSQDSRNTEAFF
DNA: TGTGCCAGCAGTTCGCAGGACAGCCGGAACACTGAAGCTTTCTTT
J: TRBJ1-1
D: NA
V: TRBV12-3/TRBV12-4
size: many

CDR3: CASSLVEGQKAFF
DNA: TGTGCCAGCAGCTTAGTGGAGGGTCAGAAAGCTTTCTTT
J: TRBJ1-1
D: NA
V: TRBV7-6
size: many

CDR3: CASSPRVVFESGKLFF
DNA: TGCGCCAGCAGCCCTAGGGTGGTCTTCGAATCCGGAAAACTGTTTTTT
J: TRBJ1-4
D: NA
V: TRBV5-1
size: many

CDR3: CSGLHDTGELFF
DNA: TGCAGCGGCTTGCATGACACCGGGGAGCTGTTTTTT
J: TRBJ2-2
D: NA
V: TRBV29-1
size: many

CDR3: CASSSTGLSGTEAFF
DNA: TGTGCCAGCAGTTCGACAGGGCTCTCCGGCACTGAAGCTTTCTTT
J: TRBJ1-1
D: TRBD1
V: TRBV27
size: NA

CDR3: CASSPLAGGPVETQYF
DNA: TGTGCTAGCAGCCCATTAGCGGGAGGGCCGGTGGAGACCCAGTACTTC
J: TRBJ2-5
D: TRBD2
V: TRBV7-7
size: many

CDR3: CASRPQDANTGELFF
DNA: TGTGCCAGCAGGCCCCAGGACGCGAACACCGGGGAGCTGTTTTTT
J: TRBJ2-2
D: NA
V: TRBV12-3/TRBV12-4
size: many

CDR3: CATNAGYEQFF
DNA: TGTGCCACCAATGCAGGATACGAGCAGTTCTTC
J: TRBJ2-1
D: NA
V: TRBV24-1
size: many

CDR3: CSVESAGDAEAFF
DNA: TGCAGCGTTGAATCTGCGGGGGACGCTGAAGCTTTCTTT
J: TRBJ1-1
D: NA
V: TRBV29-1
size: few

CDR3: CAIGPVASNTGELFF
DNA: TGTGCCATCGGTCCCGTAGCATCGAACACCGGGGAGCTGTTTTTT
J: TRBJ2-2
D: NA
V: TRBV10-3
size: few

CDR3: CASSAVSRSGANVLTF
DNA: TGCGCCAGCAGCGCGGTTAGCAGGTCTGGGGCCAACGTCCTGACTTTC
J: TRBJ2-6
D: NA
V: TRBV5-1
size: many